Below, one T cell receptor beta chain is given with its context. This sample is drawn from a study of PD-L1 blockade in urothelial cancer. Time point reported: pretreatment peripheral blood. Germline V gives CDR1 LNHDA, CDR2 SQIVND (reference sequence). The trim removed 4 bases at V and 5 bases at J, leaving 9 bases unmatched. The CDR3 is 15 amino acids. Assay used: immunoSEQ multiplex PCR; TCRdb lists only in-frame clones, some missing. Of tens of thousands of clones listed, 90% are singletons. The sequencing used PBMCs, collected around atezolizumab (anti-PD-L1) treatment. The gene calls are TRBV19 and TRBJ2-5; TRBD1 agrees at 8 bases. The TCR sequence derives from a man aged 55 to 69 with urothelial cancer. The chain's CDR3 is CASSTMAGGIETQYF. DNA for the CDR3: TGTGCCAGTAGTACCATGGCAGGGGGCATCGAGACCCAGTACTTC.